The 26 T cell receptor beta chains below come from one sample, sequenced in a study of CD8 T cells in Susac syndrome. With random hexamers, roughly 0.45 to 1 ug RNA was reverse transcribed. TCRdb reprocessed the immunoSEQ multiplex PCR reads via MiXCR and lists one record per CDR3 protein. The repertoire holds about 300,000 distinct CDR3 sequences, approximately 84% seen once, with over 0.09% in the top ten. The sequenced sample consisted of CD8+ T cells from PBMCs. These receptor sequences come from a human donor with multiple sclerosis.

The V and J genes are TRBV30 and TRBJ2-1; D remains unclear. With 1 base removed from V and 2 bases from J, the gap between germline ends came to 12 bases. This CDR3 comprises 15 residues. The germline CDR1 and CDR2 sequences are GTSNPN and SVGIG (reference sequence). The CDR3 is CAWSGLEPPYNEQFF. Here the CDR3 DNA reads TGTGCCTGGAGTGGTCTGGAGCCGCCCTACAATGAGCAGTTCTTC.

The chain uses TRBV7-2 and TRBJ2-5; no firm D call. This CDR3 spans 12 amino acids. CDR1 SGHTA and CDR2 FQGNSA come from the germline V gene. Trimming pared 4 bases from V and 5 bases from J, leaving 8 bases between. The CDR3: CASSWQPETQYF. CDR3 nucleotides: TGTGCCAGCAGCTGGCAACCGGAGACCCAGTACTTC.

This chain uses TRBV6-5 with TRBJ2-2; D perhaps matches TRBD2 (6 bases). Germline V CDR1 and CDR2: MNHEY, SVGAGI. This CDR3 has 17 residues. V was clipped by 0 bases and J by 0 bases, with 11 bases between them. For the CDR3, the DNA is TGTGCCAGCAGTTACTCGCCGGGACTCGCGAACACCGGGGAGCTGTTTTTT. Residues: CASSYSPGLANTGELFF.

The gene calls are TRBV11-2 and TRBJ2-2, with D possibly matching TRBD2 (6 bases). This CDR3 has 17 residues. V shed 5 bases and J shed 4 bases, with 20 bases lying between them. In germline, CDR1 is SGHAT, CDR2 FQNNGV. This CDR3 is CASSDDWFGSSTGELFF. The CDR3, as DNA: TGTGCCAGCAGCGACGACTGGTTCGGGAGCAGCACCGGGGAGCTGTTTTTT. Variable domain in full (rest from reference TRBV11-2 and TRBJ2-2): EAGVAQSPRYKIIEKRQSVAFWCNPISGHATLYWYQQILGQGPKLLIQFQNNGVVDDSQLPKDRFSAERLKGVDSTLKIQPAKLEDSAVYLCASSDDWFGSSTGELFFGEGSRLTVL.

The rearrangement uses TRBV30 and TRBJ1-1; 9 nucleotides match TRBD1. The CDR3 contains 14 residues. With V trimmed by 3 bases and J by 3 bases, 5 bases remained unmatched. Germline CDR1 is GTSNPN and CDR2 is SVGIG (reference sequence). In nucleotides, the CDR3 is TGTGCCTGGAGCCTCGGACAGGGGCACACTGAAGCTTTCTTT. It codes for CAWSLGQGHTEAFF.

The rearrangement links TRBV14 to TRBJ2-2; D is unresolved. From germline, CDR1 is SGHDN and CDR2 FVKESK. The CDR3 consists of 13 residues. V was cut by 2 bases and J by 6 bases, with 7 bases left in between. The CDR3 nucleotides read TGTGCCAGCAGCCAATACAGATCCGGGGAGCTGTTTTTT. It is translated as CASSQYRSGELFF.

The J gene is TRBJ1-1, the V gene TRBV7-9; TRBD1 is a possible D gene (6 bases). The CDR3 totals 13 residues. Germline values: CDR1 SEHNR, CDR2 FQNEAQ (reference sequence). Trimming removed 10 bases from V and 3 bases from J, with 15 bases in between. CDR3 DNA sequence: TGTGCCACCGCGACAGGAAGTCACACTGAAGCTTTCTTT. Translated: CATATGSHTEAFF. The full variable domain, in which reference TRBV7-9 and TRBJ1-1 provide the parts outside the CDR3, is DTGVSQNPRHKITKRGQNVTFRCDPISEHNRLYWYRQTLGQGPEFLTYFQNEAQLEKSRLLSDRFSAERPKGSFSTLEIQRTEQGDSAMYLCATATGSHTEAFFGQGTRLTVV.

CDR3 sequence: CASSEFGLAESSYNEQFF. The CDR3 DNA reads TGTGCCAGCAGTGAATTCGGACTAGCGGAGTCTTCCTACAATGAGCAGTTCTTC. The chain has TRBV6-1 and TRBJ2-1; TRBD2 aligns across 10 bases. Germline values: CDR1 MNHNS, CDR2 SASEGT. The ends lost 2 bases at V and 1 base at J; junction bases unmatched: 8. This CDR3 region has 18 residues.

This clonotype was picked up a small number of times. V and J are TRBV13 and TRBJ2-7; 9 bases agree with TRBD1. Looked up from germline, CDR1 is PRHDT and CDR2 is FYEKMQ (reference sequence). With V trimmed by 4 bases and J by 0 bases, 4 bases remained unmatched. The CDR3 covers 15 residues. The CDR3 spells CASSSTGGSSYEQYF. The CDR3 DNA sequence: TGTGCCAGCAGCTCGACAGGGGGTAGCTCCTACGAGCAGTACTTC.

The chain recombines TRBV13 with TRBJ2-1; D remains ambiguous. Trimming shortened V by 5 bases and J by 0 bases, and 11 bases separated the two germline ends. Germline assignment: CDR1 PRHDT and CDR2 FYEKMQ (reference sequence). The CDR3 length is 15 residues. The CDR3, as DNA: TGTGCCAGCAGCCCGAGACTTAGCTCCTACAATGAGCAGTTCTTC. Encoded protein: CASSPRLSSYNEQFF.

This chain joins TRBV28 and TRBJ1-2; possibly TRBD1 for D (6 bases). The CDR3 sequence is 15 residues long. Per germline, CDR1 MDHEN and CDR2 SYDVKM. V lost 9 bases to trimming and J lost 2 bases, with 19 bases between them. CDR3 sequence: CASRKIRDTNYGYTF. The CDR3 coding sequence is TGTGCCAGTAGGAAGATCCGGGACACCAACTATGGCTACACCTTC.

The chain combines TRBV2 with TRBJ2-3, with TRBD2 matching 11 bases. Germline CDR1 is SNHLY and CDR2 is FYNNEI. CDR3 length equals 16 residues. J lost 1 base, V lost 0 bases, and 0 bases had no gene match. The CDR3 spells CASSEAGLAGTDTQYF. The CDR3, as DNA: TGTGCCAGCAGTGAAGCGGGACTAGCGGGCACAGATACGCAGTATTTT. Combining the CDR3 with reference TRBV2 and TRBJ2-3 gives the whole variable domain EPEVTQTPSHQVTQMGQEVILRCVPISNHLYFYWYRQILGQKVEFLVSFYNNEISEKSEIFDDQFSVERPDGSNFTLKIRSTKLEDSAMYFCASSEAGLAGTDTQYFGPGTRLTVL.

This clonotype has only a few counts. The chain couples TRBV7-9 to TRBJ2-7; D call uncertain. V lost 0 bases to trimming and J lost 0 bases, with 9 bases between them. Per germline, CDR1 SEHNR and CDR2 FQNEAQ (reference sequence). This CDR3 has 15 amino acids. The CDR3 DNA sequence: TGTGCCAGCAGCTTAGCACTTGAATTCTCCTACGAGCAGTACTTC. It encodes CASSLALEFSYEQYF.

This sequence joins TRBV6-1 and TRBJ1-5, with TRBD1 as a possible D gene (6 bases). Per germline, CDR1 MNHNS and CDR2 SASEGT. The length of the CDR3 is 14 residues. V lost 8 bases, J lost 0 bases, and 11 bases lay in between. CDR3 in amino acids: CASWPGHSNQPQHF. For the CDR3, the DNA is TGTGCCAGCTGGCCGGGACATAGCAATCAGCCCCAGCATTTT.

This rearrangement joins TRBV28 to TRBJ1-1, with D unclear. The CDR3 is made up of 12 amino acids. Germline CDR1 is MDHEN and CDR2 is SYDVKM. The germline V and J ends were trimmed by 5 bases and 4 bases, with 8 bases remaining between them. CDR3 DNA: TGTGCCAGCAGTCGAGGGTCCACTGAAGCTTTCTTT. Amino acid sequence: CASSRGSTEAFF.

This chain uses TRBV5-1 with TRBJ2-7, with a weak D call TRBD1 (6 bases). The V gene's germline CDR1 is SGHRS and CDR2 YFSETQ. Trimming removed 2 bases from V and 2 bases from J, with 11 bases in between. This CDR3 region has 14 residues. The CDR3 DNA sequence: TGCGCCAGCAGCTTTACAGGGTCGGCCTACGAGCAGTACTTC. This encodes CASSFTGSAYEQYF.

The rearrangement joins TRBV7-3 to TRBJ2-1; 9 bases are shared with TRBD2. The CDR3 runs to 15 residues. Per the germline V gene, CDR1 is SGHTA and CDR2 is FQGTGA. The ends lost 6 bases at V and 5 bases at J; junction bases unmatched: 8. The CDR3 DNA sequence: TGTGCCAGCAGATCACTCGGGACTAGCAACAATGAGCAGTTCTTC. The encoded protein is CASRSLGTSNNEQFF. Full variable domain (missing parts from reference TRBV7-3 and TRBJ2-1): GAGVSQTPSNKVTEKGKYVELRCDPISGHTALYWYRQSLGQGPEFLIYFQGTGAADDSGLPNDRFFAVRPEGSVSTLKIQRTERGDSAVYLCASRSLGTSNNEQFFGPGTRLTVL.

This clonotype was counted only a few times. The chain has TRBV20-1 and TRBJ2-7, with 14 bases that match TRBD2. The CDR3 has 17 residues. J was trimmed by 4 bases and V by 5 bases; bases with no gene match: 13. Germline loops: CDR1 DFQATT, CDR2 SNEGSKA (reference sequence). CDR3 sequence: CSAGGGLGLAGVYEQYF. The CDR3 DNA reads as TGCAGTGCTGGGGGGGGCCTGGGACTAGCGGGAGTTTACGAGCAGTACTTC.

The chain is built from TRBV6-1 and TRBJ2-5; a weak D match, TRBD2 (6 bases). Trimming removed 6 bases from V and 5 bases from J, with 16 bases in between. Germline CDR1 is MNHNS and CDR2 is SASEGT. The CDR3 consists of 14 residues. The CDR3 DNA reads TGTGCCAGCAGCCCATTCAGCGGGTATGAGACCCAGTACTTC. This encodes CASSPFSGYETQYF.

The chain uses TRBV13 and TRBJ1-6; TRBD1 matches 8 bases. The junction had 10 bases not matched to a gene; V was cut back by 5 bases and J by 7 bases. The CDR3 has 16 amino acids. Germline CDR1 reads PRHDT; CDR2 reads FYEKMQ (reference sequence). The DNA of the CDR3 is TGTGCCAGCAGCCTTTTTACCGACAGGGGAAATTCACCCCTCCACTTT. It translates to CASSLFTDRGNSPLHF.

This chain links TRBV6-5 with TRBJ2-6, with D perhaps matching TRBD1 (5 bases). V was cut by 5 bases and J by 4 bases, with 9 bases left in between. Germline CDR1 is MNHEY and CDR2 is SVGAGI. There are 14 residues in the CDR3. CDR3 region: CASSHRPGANVLTF. CDR3 sequence (DNA): TGTGCCAGCAGTCACAGGCCCGGGGCCAACGTCCTGACTTTC.

The chain carries TRBV5-1 and TRBJ2-2; D not resolved. The V gene lost 4 bases and the J gene lost 6 bases, with 7 bases spanning the gap. CDR3 length: 12 residues. CDR1 is SGHRS and CDR2 is YFSETQ in the germline V gene. The CDR3 DNA reads as TGCGCCAGCAGCACCCACCCCGGGGAGCTGTTTTTT. Its protein is CASSTHPGELFF.

The chain links TRBV9 to TRBJ2-1; 8 positions match TRBD2. Germline CDR1 is SGDLS and CDR2 is YYNGEE. The length of the CDR3 is 15 residues. Trimming removed 5 bases from V and 2 bases from J; junction bases left unmatched: 6. The CDR3 bases are TGTGCCAGCAGTGGGACTAGAGGGCCCTACAATGAGCAGTTCTTC. Protein: CASSGTRGPYNEQFF.

This clonotype was recorded once. This sequence joins TRBV27 and TRBJ2-7; D possibly corresponds to TRBD2 (5 bases). The V gene lost 6 bases and the J gene lost 3 bases, with 12 bases spanning the gap. Per the germline V gene, CDR1 is MNHEY and CDR2 is SMNVEV (reference sequence). The CDR3 consists of 13 residues. The CDR3 DNA reads as TGTGCCAGCAGCCTAGGAGCGGACTACGAGCAGTACTTC. Its protein is CASSLGADYEQYF.

The CDR3 DNA follows: TGCGCCAGCAGCCATCCCGAAGAGGGGGGACCCTCTGGAAACACCATATATTTT. It translates to CASSHPEEGGPSGNTIYF. This rearrangement joins TRBV4-1 to TRBJ1-3, with D perhaps TRBD1 (6 bases). The CDR3 sequence is 18 residues long. Germline V gene lookup returns CDR1 MGHRA and CDR2 YSYEKL. Trimming removed 3 bases at V and 0 bases at J, with 18 bases between.

This rearrangement joins TRBV27 to TRBJ1-6; unclear D gene. This CDR3 spans 14 amino acids. Germline values: CDR1 MNHEY, CDR2 SMNVEV (reference sequence). V shed 4 bases and J shed 9 bases, with 13 bases lying between them. The CDR3 nucleotides read TGTGCCAGCAGTTCGCTAATGCCGGGTTCACCCCTCCACTTT. It yields the protein CASSSLMPGSPLHF.